The source of this T cell receptor (beta chain) is a study of post-analysis software for immune sequencing data. Study-wide points: Patients carried roughly 5 TRBV segments more frequently than controls did, and TRBV5-6, TRBV5-1 and TRBV20-1 were among them.

Remarks on this clonotype: Its specificity is unknown.

CDR3 size: 19 residues. Per germline, CDR1 SGHRS and CDR2 YFSETQ. V was clipped by 0 bases and J by 3 bases; unmatched bases: 13. TCR beta libraries were prepared from cDNA with unique molecular identifiers. TCRdb re-analysed the PCR reads in MiXCR, keeping a single row per CDR3 protein. The table shows about 820,000 distinct CDR3 sequences, with 53% occurring only once. This sequence was found in a girl between 10 and 17 years old with multiple sclerosis. The rearrangement uses TRBV5-1 and TRBJ2-5, with TRBD2 identical over 11 bases. Source material: blood. CDR3 DNA: TGCGCCAGCAGCTTGGGACAGGAAGCCTTACTAGCGGGAGAAGAGACCCAGTACTTC. Translation gives CASSLGQEALLAGEETQYF.